These 3 T cell receptor beta chains were sequenced from one sample in a study of PD-1 blockade in classical Hodgkin lymphoma. Measured with immunoSEQ multiplex PCR; TCRdb has only the in-frame clones, and not every one. The sample has approximately 45,000 clones, roughly 91% seen once. Time point indicated: newly diagnosed, previously untreated cHL patient sample. Specimen: peripheral blood mononuclear cells (PBMCs). Source of these receptors: a human donor with classical Hodgkin lymphoma.

This chain uses TRBV4-1 with TRBJ2-1; 15 bases fit TRBD2. Germline V gene data show CDR1 as MGHRA and CDR2 as YSYEKL. This CDR3 region has 17 residues. Trimming removed 0 bases from V and 9 bases from J; junction bases left unmatched: 6. The CDR3 sequence: CASSQDAGTSGRIEQFF. CDR3 bases: TGCGCCAGCAGCCAAGACGCCGGGACTAGCGGGAGGATTGAGCAGTTCTTC.

The table lists this clone with a count of one. The J gene is TRBJ1-3, the V gene TRBV6-1, with D tentatively TRBD1 (6 bases). The CDR3 sequence is 16 residues long. Germline V gene sequence: CDR1 MNHNS, CDR2 SASEGT. Trimming took 4 bases from V and 2 from J, leaving 15 bases between them. The CDR3 region is CASSGGRGSTGNTIYF. The CDR3 nucleotides read TGTGCCAGCAGTGGTGGCAGGGGATCGACTGGAAACACCATATATTTT.

The chain carries TRBV2 and TRBJ2-1; the match to TRBD1 covers 10 bases. The V segment lost 0 bases and the J segment 5 bases; nucleotides outside the gene matches: 7. This CDR3 is built from 17 residues. Germline CDR1 and CDR2: SNHLY and FYNNEI. The CDR3 here is CASSEAKTGGSDNEQFF. CDR3 DNA: TGTGCCAGCAGTGAAGCAAAGACAGGGGGCTCTGACAATGAGCAGTTCTTC.